These 31 T cell receptor beta chains came from one sample sequenced in a study of regulatory T cells in long-lasting Graves disease (dated by TCRdb to about 2021). The time point label on this specimen signifies: newly diagnosed GD, antithyroid drugs for less than 3 months. For both TCR sequencing and RNA sequencing, RNA was extracted from PBMCs in TRIzol. Libraries were made using multiplex PCR. The reads were generated on an Illumina HiSeq 4000. To build TCR beta libraries, CDR3 regions were amplified by Arm-PCR using iRepertoire HTBI primers. TCRdb reprocessed the public reads (quality trimming at Q25 with fastp, clone calling with MiXCR) and kept in-frame beta chains. Each CDR3 protein gets just one entry, which takes the most common genes and DNA from the rows behind it. The sample records 370,000 or so distinct CDR3 sequences, around 15% of which are singletons. The ten largest clonotypes hold around 20% of the sample.

This same sample was also taken into another study, of T cells in Graves' hyperthyroidism and ophthalmopathy.

Sequencing used peripheral blood mononuclear cells (PBMCs), obtained at new diagnosis, from a patient treated with antithyroid drugs. These TCRs come from a woman aged 18-35 years with Graves disease. Donor details come from another sample of the same person, matched by shared clones.

This clonotype was recorded many times. The CDR3 DNA sequence: TGCGCCAGCAGTTTAAGCACAGTGAACATTCAGTACTTC. Its protein product is CASSLSTVNIQYF. This chain connects TRBV5-1 to TRBJ2-4; D not resolved. The CDR3 spans 13 residues. The V end was cut by 5 bases, the J end by 7 bases, with 13 bases between. Per germline, CDR1 SGHRS and CDR2 YFSETQ.

This clonotype was recorded at least ten times. A read error may explain this, as a much larger clone is one base away. The genes are TRBV3-1 and TRBJ1-1, with D possibly being TRBD1 (5 bases). Between the trimmed V and J ends, which lost 2 bases and 1 base, there was a span of 11 bases. The CDR3 has 15 residues. Per germline, CDR1 LGHDT and CDR2 YNNKEL (reference sequence). The CDR3 region is CASSQRGPRNTEAFF. The CDR3 bases are TGTGCCAGCAGCCAACGGGGACCGAGGAACACTGAAGCTTTCTTT.

The chain carries TRBV19 and TRBJ2-4; TRBD1 might be the D (6 bases). The CDR3 is made up of 15 amino acids. V was shortened by 7 bases and J by 2 bases, with 15 bases between the two germline ends. Germline CDR1 is LNHDA and CDR2 is SQIVND (reference sequence). This chain's CDR3 is CASTGSRGSKNIQYF. CDR3 bases: TGTGCCAGTACCGGGTCCAGGGGATCCAAAAACATTCAGTACTTC.

This clonotype appeared a few times. The chain carries TRBV6-2 or TRBV6-3 and TRBJ2-7, with TRBD2 matching over 8 bases. Germline V gene sequence: CDR1 MNHEY, CDR2 SVGEGT. The CDR3 runs to 16 residues. J was trimmed by 7 bases and V by 4 bases; bases with no gene match: 15. The CDR3 is CASSLSTPSGSGEQYF. The CDR3 coding sequence is TGTGCCAGCAGTTTAAGCACGCCTAGCGGGTCGGGGGAGCAGTACTTC.

This clonotype was seen at least ten times. V gene TRBV28 combines with J gene TRBJ2-1, with D perhaps matching TRBD2 (5 bases). The germline V and J ends were trimmed by 2 bases and 5 bases, with 7 bases remaining between them. The CDR3 runs to 13 residues. Germline CDR1 is MDHEN and CDR2 is SYDVKM. CDR3 in amino acids: CASSLRENNEQFF. The CDR3, as DNA: TGTGCCAGCAGTTTACGGGAAAACAATGAGCAGTTCTTC. Variable domain in full (rest from reference TRBV28 and TRBJ2-1): DVKVTQSSRYLVKRTGEKVFLECVQDMDHENMFWYRQDPGLGLRLIYFSYDVKMKEKGDIPEGYSVSREKKERFSLILESASTNQTSMYLCASSLRENNEQFFGPGTRLTVL.

At least ten counts were recorded for this clonotype. The chain has TRBV6-1 and TRBJ2-6, with D hard to call. CDR1 and CDR2 (germline): MNHNS, SASEGT. The CDR3 consists of 15 residues. Trimming stripped 6 bases from V and 2 bases from J, with 11 bases between. This chain's CDR3 is CASSVVGTGANVLTF. The CDR3 DNA follows: TGTGCCAGCAGCGTCGTGGGCACTGGGGCCAACGTCCTGACTTTC.

This clonotype was found many times. CDR3 loop: CASSTRTSGGTDTQYF. CDR3 sequence (DNA): TGCGCCAGCAGCACCCGGACTAGCGGGGGCACAGATACGCAGTATTTT. This chain uses TRBV5-1 with TRBJ2-3, with 12 positions matching TRBD2. This CDR3 is 16 amino acids long. J gave up 1 base and V 4 bases, and 4 bases lay outside the gene matches. Germline V gene sequence: CDR1 SGHRS, CDR2 YFSETQ.

This clonotype was detected many times. V is TRBV20-1 and J is TRBJ2-3; tentatively, D is TRBD1 (5 bases). Per the germline V gene, CDR1 is DFQATT and CDR2 is SNEGSKA (reference sequence). This CDR3 contains 15 residues. V was shortened by 3 bases and J by 0 bases, with 13 bases between the two germline ends. CDR3 sequence: CSARDAGPSTDTQYF. The CDR3 DNA reads as TGCAGTGCTAGGGACGCAGGGCCGAGCACAGATACGCAGTATTTT.

V usage is TRBV4-2 and J usage is TRBJ1-2; 11 nucleotides line up with TRBD1. CDR1 LGHNA and CDR2 YNFKEQ come from the germline V gene. V lost 6 bases, J lost 5 bases, and 8 bases stayed unmatched. The CDR3 consists of 15 residues. The DNA for the CDR3 is TGTGCCAGCAGTGTCCGGGACAGGGGGGAGTATGGCTACACCTTC. This translates into CASSVRDRGEYGYTF.

Ten or more counts support this clonotype. One end of the junction is discordant with germline, which a read error may explain. The J gene is TRBJ1-2, the V gene TRBV5-6; D is unresolved. Germline-derived CDR1 and CDR2 are SGHDT and YYEEEE. CDR3 length equals 12 residues. The CDR3 here is CASSSTEYGYSF. The CDR3 region has the DNA TGTGCCAGCAGCTCCACAGAATATGGCTACAGCTTC.

The CDR3 nucleotides read TGCGCCAGCAGCTTGTTGGGGTCCTCCTACAATGAGCAGTTCTTC. Translation: CASSLLGSSYNEQFF. This chain uses TRBV5-1 with TRBJ2-1, with unresolved D. V was trimmed by 1 base and J by 0 bases, leaving 8 bases between them. Germline CDR1 and CDR2: SGHRS and YFSETQ. The length of the CDR3 is 15 residues.

The gene calls are TRBV11-2 and TRBJ2-7, with TRBD2 identical over 14 bases. The CDR3 runs to 16 residues. The germline V gene has CDR1 SGHAT and CDR2 FQNNGV. V shed 4 bases and J 6 bases; nucleotides not matched to a gene: 8. CDR3 DNA sequence: TGTGCCAGCAGCTCCCGACTAGCGGGGGGGCGGACCGAGCAGTACTTC. As protein: CASSSRLAGGRTEQYF.

CDR3: CASSLVSGTSYGYTF. CDR3 in DNA: TGTGCCAGTAGTCTCGTGTCGGGGACAAGTTATGGCTACACCTTC. The chain couples TRBV19 to TRBJ1-2; TRBD1 is a possible D gene (6 bases). The germline CDR1 and CDR2 sequences are LNHDA and SQIVND (reference sequence). The germline V and J ends were trimmed by 5 bases and 5 bases, with 18 bases remaining between them. The CDR3 has 15 residues.

This clonotype showed up many times. The rearrangement links TRBV11-2 to TRBJ2-1; D not certain. Trimming cost V 6 bases and J 4 bases, with 19 bases left between them. In germline, CDR1 is SGHAT, CDR2 FQNNGV. The CDR3 has 16 residues. CDR3 protein: CASRLRSGWDYNEQFF. In nucleotides, the CDR3 is TGTGCCAGCAGGTTAAGGTCTGGTTGGGATTACAATGAGCAGTTCTTC.

This clonotype was found once. The V and J genes are TRBV28 and TRBJ2-3; TRBD1 aligns across 9 bases. Trimming cost V 5 bases and J 6 bases; bases outside gene matches: 6. Looked up from germline, CDR1 is MDHEN and CDR2 is SYDVKM. The CDR3 runs to 14 residues. The CDR3 here is CASSVGQGWDTQYF. The CDR3 nucleotides read TGTGCCAGCAGTGTGGGACAGGGTTGGGATACGCAGTATTTT.

This clonotype has a count of ten or more. The chain couples TRBV5-1 to TRBJ1-1, with D perhaps TRBD1 (5 bases). The CDR3 extends over 16 amino acids. Between the trimmed V and J ends, which lost 4 bases and 0 bases, there was a span of 16 bases. CDR1 is SGHRS, CDR2 YFSETQ, per germline. The CDR3 spells CASSGREAGLNTEAFF. The CDR3 DNA sequence: TGCGCCAGCAGCGGACGGGAGGCGGGACTGAACACTGAAGCTTTCTTT.

In its sample, this clonotype was seen a few times. This chain's CDR3 is CASSRTLAGEGGELFF. The CDR3 bases are TGTGCCAGCAGCCGAACACTAGCGGGAGAGGGCGGGGAGCTGTTTTTT. This chain uses TRBV9 with TRBJ2-2; 11 bases line up with TRBD2. The CDR3 consists of 16 residues. V dropped 4 bases and J dropped 7; count of bases not matched to a gene: 9. Germline V CDR1 and CDR2: SGDLS, YYNGEE.

This clonotype was recorded many times. This sequence joins TRBV11-3 and TRBJ2-2; TRBD1 matches at 7 bases. Germline lookup yields CDR1 SGHNT and CDR2 YENEEA. Germline trimming cut 4 bases from V and 3 bases from J; bases unmatched to any gene: 11. The CDR3 has 17 residues. CDR3 protein: CASSSTLKTGHTGELFF. As DNA, the CDR3 is TGTGCCAGCAGCTCCACTTTAAAGACAGGGCACACCGGGGAGCTGTTTTTT.

As DNA, the CDR3 is TGTGCCAGCAGCTCCTCCGAGGGCAGGGGGAAGAATGAAAAACTGTTTTTT. Its protein is CASSSSEGRGKNEKLFF. The genes are TRBV7-8 and TRBJ1-4, with 7 bases lining up with TRBD1. This CDR3 comprises 17 residues. In germline, CDR1 is SGHVS, CDR2 FQNEAQ. Trimming at V came to 4 bases and at J to 5 bases, leaving 13 bases not matched to a gene.

The rearrangement joins TRBV12-3 or TRBV12-4 to TRBJ1-2; D possibly corresponds to TRBD1 (5 bases). V was trimmed by 3 bases and J by 4 bases, leaving 12 bases between them. The CDR3 is 14 residues long. This CDR3 is CASSFRMGGYGYTF. CDR3 sequence (DNA): TGTGCCAGCAGTTTTCGCATGGGGGGCTATGGCTACACCTTC.

This clonotype was picked up a small number of times. The chain uses TRBV2 and TRBJ1-2; D is perhaps TRBD1 (6 bases). There are 17 residues in the CDR3. Germline V gene lookup returns CDR1 SNHLY and CDR2 FYNNEI. V gave up 5 bases and J gave up 4 bases, with 23 bases separating them. The CDR3 region has the DNA TGTGCCAGCAGTCCCCTGCAGACAGGTTTTTTTCTCTATGGCTACACCTTC. This gives the protein CASSPLQTGFFLYGYTF.

This clonotype occurred once. This chain connects TRBV2 to TRBJ1-6; 9 nucleotides align to TRBD1. The length of the CDR3 is 17 residues. The V gene's germline CDR1 is SNHLY and CDR2 FYNNEI. The V segment lost 5 bases and the J segment 7 bases; nucleotides outside the gene matches: 12. The CDR3 region is CASSLSGTGFMNSPLHF. The DNA of the CDR3 is TGTGCCAGCAGTTTGTCCGGGACAGGGTTTATGAATTCACCCCTCCACTTT.

This clonotype was found many times. The chain links TRBV5-1 to TRBJ2-7; 15 bases map to TRBD2. Germline CDR1 and CDR2: SGHRS and YFSETQ. The CDR3 is made up of 16 amino acids. J lost 5 bases, V lost 5 bases, and 8 bases had no gene match. The CDR3 protein is CASSWTSGGVFDEQYF. The CDR3 DNA reads as TGCGCCAGCAGTTGGACTAGCGGGGGGGTTTTCGACGAGCAGTACTTC.

There are many counts of this clonotype. The chain employs TRBV7-8 and TRBJ1-1, with unresolved D. Per germline, CDR1 SGHVS and CDR2 FQNEAQ. Trimming removed 3 bases from V and 1 base from J, with 21 bases in between. The length of the CDR3 is 18 residues. Here the CDR3 DNA reads TGTGCCAGCAGCTTTTCTGTGGGCGGACTGCCTTCGAACACTGAAGCTTTCTTT. This gives the protein CASSFSVGGLPSNTEAFF.

On this clonotype: A far more abundant clone sits one base away, making this likely a read error. The chain is built from TRBV3-1 and TRBJ2-1; TRBD2 might be the D (6 bases). V was shortened by 3 bases and J by 10 bases, with 13 bases between the two germline ends. Germline-derived CDR1 and CDR2 are LGHDT and YNNKEL (reference sequence). The CDR3 consists of 13 residues. The CDR3 loop reads CASSHGSLGEQFF. The CDR3 nucleotides read TGTGCCAGCAGCCACGGGAGTCTAGGGGAGCAGTTCTTC.

Only a few counts were recorded for this clonotype. V gene TRBV6-1 combines with J gene TRBJ1-2, with D perhaps matching TRBD1 (6 bases). The ends were cut back, 11 bases at V and 7 bases at J, with 23 bases in the middle. Germline assignment: CDR1 MNHNS and CDR2 SASEGT. The CDR3 runs to 14 residues. CDR3 in amino acids: CAASTGTLLGGYTF. Here the CDR3 DNA reads TGTGCCGCAAGCACAGGGACGCTACTGGGTGGCTACACCTTC.

This clonotype has a count of ten or more. This rearrangement joins TRBV30 to TRBJ2-1; 10 bases are shared with TRBD1. Per the germline V gene, CDR1 is GTSNPN and CDR2 is SVGIG (reference sequence). There are 17 residues in the CDR3. V lost 4 bases and J lost 1; bases outside the gene matches: 10. The CDR3 loop reads CAWKPTGGEASYNEQFF. CDR3 in DNA: TGTGCCTGGAAACCGACAGGGGGCGAGGCGTCCTACAATGAGCAGTTCTTC.

At least ten counts were recorded for this clonotype. The rearrangement joins TRBV3-1 to TRBJ2-6; D remains unclear. V was shortened by 0 bases and J by 0 bases, with 9 bases between the two germline ends. This CDR3 has 17 amino acids. Per the germline V gene, CDR1 is LGHDT and CDR2 is YNNKEL (reference sequence). In nucleotides, the CDR3 is TGTGCCAGCAGCCAAGATTTTACCGCCTCTGGGGCCAACGTCCTGACTTTC. Its protein is CASSQDFTASGANVLTF. The entire variable domain, with the rest obtained from reference TRBV3-1 and TRBJ2-6, is as follows: DTAVSQTPKYLVTQMGNDKSIKCEQNLGHDTMYWYKQDSKKFLKIMFSYNNKELIINETVPNRFSPKSPDKAHLNLHINSLELGDSAVYFCASSQDFTASGANVLTFGAGSRLTVL.

The chain's CDR3 is CASSQKWGEAFF. CDR3 bases: TGCGCCAGCAGTCAAAAGTGGGGGGAAGCTTTCTTT. The chain uses TRBV4-1 and TRBJ1-1; tentatively, D is TRBD1 (5 bases). From germline, CDR1 is MGHRA and CDR2 YSYEKL. CDR3 length: 12 residues. Between the trimmed V and J ends, which lost 6 bases and 8 bases, there was a span of 13 bases.

This clonotype was observed a few times. This chain links TRBV6-1 with TRBJ1-4; 8 nucleotides match TRBD1. The germline CDR1 and CDR2 sequences are MNHNS and SASEGT. The V gene end was trimmed by 5 bases and the J gene end by 0 bases; junction bases not matched to a gene: 5. The CDR3 extends over 16 amino acids. The CDR3 region is CASSKQGDSTNEKLFF. The CDR3, as DNA: TGTGCCAGCAGTAAACAGGGGGATTCAACTAATGAAAAACTGTTTTTT.

At least ten counts were recorded for this clonotype. The chain joins TRBV20-1 to TRBJ2-5; 7 nucleotides align to TRBD1. Germline-derived CDR1 and CDR2 are DFQATT and SNEGSKA (reference sequence). V trimming: 1 base; J trimming: 3 bases; junction bases outside the gene matches: 2. This CDR3 region has 13 residues. The CDR3 bases are TGCAGTGCTAGAGTAACAGGGGAAGAGACCCAGTACTTC. This codes for CSARVTGEETQYF.